Shown below are 4 T cell receptor beta chains from a single sample sequenced in a study of beta chain features in type 1 diabetes. Expressed TCRB transcripts were sequenced, since all the RNA that had been isolated was reverse transcribed. Clones were read by immunoSEQ multiplex PCR, and TCRdb kept only the in-frame ones, dropping some. The table includes 130,000 to 150,000 clones, about 7% detected once. Sequenced sample: central memory CD4+ T cells from blood. The receptors were sampled from a woman aged 25 to 39 in good health.

CDR3 coding DNA: TGTGCCAGCTCACCTGACTCAGGGGGCGGCTACGAGCAGTACTTC. Translating gives CASSPDSGGGYEQYF. The chain carries TRBV18 and TRBJ2-7, with 8 bases aligning to TRBD1. V lost 3 bases to trimming and J lost 3 bases; unmatched junction nucleotides: 7. CDR1 and CDR2 from the germline V gene are KGHSH and LQKENI. This CDR3 has 15 amino acids.

The V and J genes are TRBV30 and TRBJ1-3; 8 positions agree with TRBD1. CDR1 and CDR2 from the germline V gene are GTSNPN and SVGIG (reference sequence). V lost 4 bases, J lost 2 bases, and 4 bases stayed unmatched. This CDR3 region has 14 residues. The DNA for the CDR3 is TGTGCCTGGAACAGGGGGTCCCCTGGAAACACCATATATTTT. Its protein product is CAWNRGSPGNTIYF. The complete variable domain, with remaining parts taken from reference TRBV30 and TRBJ1-3, reads SQTIHQWPATLVQPVGSPLSLECTVEGTSNPNLYWYRQAAGRGLQLLFYSVGIGQISSEVPQNLSASRPQDRQFILSSKKLLLSDSGFYLCAWNRGSPGNTIYFGEGSWLTVV.

V and J are TRBV19 and TRBJ1-2; a weak D match, TRBD1 (6 bases). Germline-derived CDR1 and CDR2 are LNHDA and SQIVND (reference sequence). This CDR3 has 15 residues. Trimming took 4 bases from V and 2 from J, leaving 14 bases between them. CDR3 DNA: TGTGCCAGTAGTACCTACCGGGGACAAAACTATGGCTACACCTTC. Translating gives CASSTYRGQNYGYTF.

This clone was observed many times. V usage is TRBV15 and J usage is TRBJ2-1; 7 bases are a match to TRBD2. With V trimmed by 0 bases and J by 4 bases, 6 bases remained unmatched. Per the germline V gene, CDR1 is LNHNV and CDR2 is YYDKDF (reference sequence). The CDR3 sequence is 16 residues long. The CDR3 here is CATSRDGPSGYNEQFF. CDR3 DNA: TGTGCCACCAGCAGAGATGGGCCTAGCGGATACAATGAGCAGTTCTTC.